This T cell receptor beta chain stems from a study of PD-1 blockade in classical Hodgkin lymphoma. General study findings and limits: Whatever underlies the repertoire differences (possibly disease activity or prior therapy) remains undefined. Any patient who commenced nivolumab under 1 year after ASCT was excluded.

For this clone: The antigen remains undetermined.

As to time point: cycle 4 day 1 (C4D1), after five to seven weeks of nivolumab. Patients all relapsed after autologous stem cell transplantation, and there was variation in brentuximab vedotin exposure. The data were produced by immunoSEQ multiplex PCR, yet TCRdb's version contains in-frame clones alone and is incomplete. The sample contains about 21,000 clones, approximately 85% of which appear only once. The CDR3 runs to 17 residues. With V trimmed by 5 bases and J by 7 bases, 11 bases remained unmatched. CDR1 and CDR2 (germline): SGHTA, FQGNSA. The gene calls are TRBV7-2 and TRBJ2-7; 16 positions match TRBD2. The receptor was isolated from a human donor with classical Hodgkin lymphoma. This specimen was peripheral blood mononuclear cells (PBMCs), taken before the fourth cycle of nivolumab. CDR3 amino acids: CASSPGLAGGPTGEQYF. The CDR3 bases are TGTGCCAGCAGCCCGGGACTAGCGGGGGGGCCGACAGGGGAGCAGTACTTC.